This T cell receptor (beta chain) was sequenced during a study of blood T cells in healthy people across ages. About this clonotype itself: Its cognate antigen is unknown.

Germline V gene sequence: CDR1 ENHRY, CDR2 SYGVKD. The CDR3 sequence is 11 residues long. V lost 4 bases and J lost 7, with 8 bases in between. It was with a sample-barcoded 5' primer and a J-beta primer mix that a second PCR of roughly 7 to 12 cycles was run. A minimum of 2.5 million CDR3-containing paired-end reads was obtained for each sample. Via MiXCR, TCRdb re-called the 5' RACE reads, giving one row per CDR3 protein. Here the sample spans about 830,000 distinct CDR3 sequences, roughly 64% being singletons. Study-level findings and limits: Naive CD4+ cell counts and diversity both ran higher in long-lived than in aged donors. The fall in TCR beta diversity per million T cells was roughly linear with age.

The clonotype originates from a man aged 30 to 45 in good health. The chain couples TRBV10-3 to TRBJ2-7; D ambiguous. Sequenced sample: blood. For the CDR3, the DNA is TGTGCCATCAGTGGGTCCGAGGAGCAGTACTTC. Residues: CAISGSEEQYF.